The 3 T cell receptor beta chains given below trace back to one sample, sequenced in a study of sequential checkpoint blockade in melanoma. Treatment denoted: randomized to nivolumab then ipilimumab (arm A) or the reverse (arm B). Here immunoSEQ multiplex PCR was the method, and the copy in TCRdb shows in-frame clones only, minus some. Altogether approximately 22,000 clones are present, roughly 70% being singletons, with the ten largest covering about a fifth. Sequences were derived from CD8+ T cells sorted from blood (inferred from file names), sampled from a patient given nivolumab and ipilimumab in sequence. Every receptor here comes from a human donor with melanoma.

The DNA of the CDR3 is TGCGCCAGCAGCCAAGATTCAGGGGATTCGACTAATGAGCAGTTCTTC. Its translation is CASSQDSGDSTNEQFF. This chain links TRBV4-3 with TRBJ2-1, with D possibly being TRBD1 (6 bases). This CDR3 has 16 residues. Germline-derived CDR1 and CDR2 are LGHNA and YSLEER. The V end lost 0 bases, the J end lost 7 bases, and 16 bases lay between the germline ends.

V and J are TRBV5-6 and TRBJ1-1; the D is unclear. The V gene's germline CDR1 is SGHDT and CDR2 YYEEEE. This CDR3 contains 13 residues. Trimming took off 1 base at V and 11 bases at J, with 15 bases between the two ends. The CDR3, as DNA: TGTGCCAGCAGCTTGATTGGCGGGGAAGGTGCTTTCTTT. It encodes CASSLIGGEGAFF.

The chain couples TRBV5-1 to TRBJ2-5, with 8 positions matching TRBD2. V was pared by 0 bases and J by 1 base, with 5 bases of the junction left unmatched. The CDR3 sequence is 16 residues long. Germline V gene data show CDR1 as SGHRS and CDR2 as YFSETQ. CDR3 loop: CASSLAGGGSQETQYF. In DNA form, the CDR3 reads TGCGCCAGCAGCTTGGCTGGCGGGGGGAGCCAAGAGACCCAGTACTTC.